This T cell receptor (beta chain) was identified in a study of OX40 agonist ivuxolimab in advanced cancers. Across the study: Partial responses were achieved by three patients, of whom one had hepatocellular carcinoma and two had cutaneous melanoma.

Germline assignment: CDR1 MNHEY and CDR2 SVGAGI. The ends were cut back, 2 bases at V and 1 base at J, with 12 bases in the middle. This CDR3 is 15 amino acids long. Autoimmune disease history or systemic immunosuppression meant exclusion. On cycle 4 day 1 and cycle 7 day 1, as well as at baseline, blood was sampled. Sequenced by immunoSEQ multiplex PCR; TCRdb stores in-frame clones only, minus some. The data contain approximately 100,000 clones, 90% to 95% of them singletons. The material was CD4+ or CD8+ T cells sorted from blood, obtained in a trial of the OX40 agonist ivuxolimab. This receptor was obtained from an adult with an advanced solid tumor such as melanoma, head and neck, liver or kidney cancer. The gene calls are TRBV6-5 and TRBJ2-7; D might be TRBD1 (6 bases). The CDR3 DNA follows: TGTGCCAGCAGTTACGAGGCAGGGGAGTCCTACGAGCAGTACTTC. It codes for CASSYEAGESYEQYF.